This is a list of T cell receptor beta chains from one sample in a study of breast tumors, draining lymph nodes, adjacent tissues. TCRdb re-derived calls from the multiplex PCR reads in MiXCR, one entry per CDR3 protein. The table records fewer than 150,000 distinct CDR3 sequences, roughly 20% of them present only once. Sequenced material: axillary lymph node tissue. These receptors were collected from a female donor with breast cancer. Some clones in this sample may be carry-over from other donors' samples. The CDR3 runs from the conserved cysteine through the conserved F or W. The D gene is left open where the match is weak. Expanded clones get a size class; other rows say once, few or many, or leave the size out.

D: .; size: many; J: TRBJ1-5; V: TRBV7-9; CDR3: CASSSEGGQPQHF; DNA: TGTGCCAGCAGCTCAGAGGGGGGGCAGCCCCAGCATTTT
D: .; size: .; J: TRBJ1-1; V: TRBV5-1; CDR3: CASSLPGEGTEAFF; DNA: TGCGCCAGCAGCTTGCCCGGGGAGGGCACTGAAGCTTTCTTT
D: TRBD2; size: many; J: TRBJ2-1; V: TRBV6-6; CDR3: CASSDTSGSTYEQFF; DNA: TGTGCCAGCAGTGATACTAGCGGGAGTACCTATGAGCAGTTCTTC
D: .; size: many; J: TRBJ2-1; V: TRBV11-2; CDR3: CASSLPGIYNEQFF; DNA: TGTGCCAGCAGCTTACCGGGAATATACAATGAGCAGTTCTTC
D: .; size: many; J: TRBJ2-6; V: TRBV29-1; CDR3: CSVKRTGRDGANVLTF; DNA: TGCAGCGTTAAACGGACGGGACGGGATGGGGCCAACGTCCTGACTTTC
D: TRBD1; size: many; J: TRBJ2-7; V: TRBV5-1; CDR3: CASSSSTGPYEQYF; DNA: TGCGCCAGCAGCTCCTCGACAGGGCCCTACGAGCAGTACTTC
D: .; size: many; J: TRBJ1-5; V: TRBV12-3/TRBV12-4; CDR3: CASRQGYQPQHF; DNA: TGTGCCAGCAGGCAGGGGTATCAGCCCCAGCATTTT
D: TRBD1; size: .; J: TRBJ2-5; V: TRBV25-1; CDR3: CASSESPGGGETQYF; DNA: TGTGCCAGCAGTGAATCTCCAGGGGGTGGAGAGACCCAGTACTTC
D: TRBD1; size: many; J: TRBJ2-7; V: TRBV30; CDR3: CAWSEQGAAYEQYF; DNA: TGTGCCTGGAGTGAACAGGGGGCAGCCTACGAGCAGTACTTC
D: .; size: many; J: TRBJ1-6; V: TRBV5-6; CDR3: CASSLAGWAVTSPLHF; DNA: TGTGCCAGCAGCTTGGCCGGTTGGGCTGTAACTTCACCCCTCCACTTT
D: .; size: many; J: TRBJ2-3; V: TRBV30; CDR3: CAWSLDSTDTQYF; DNA: TGTGCCTGGAGTTTGGACTCGACAGATACGCAGTATTTT
D: .; size: many; J: TRBJ2-7; V: TRBV5-1; CDR3: CASSLASAHYEQYF; DNA: TGCGCCAGCAGCCTTGCTAGCGCCCACTACGAGCAGTACTTC
D: .; size: .; J: TRBJ2-6; V: TRBV4-1; CDR3: CASSTPRARHQKEKGSSGANVLTF; DNA: TGCGCCAGCAGCACCCCCCGAGCGAGACACCAAAAGGAAAAGGGATCCTCTGGGGCCAACGTCCTGACTTTC
D: .; size: many; J: TRBJ1-3; V: TRBV19; CDR3: CASSLTGTPGNTIYF; DNA: TGTGCCAGTAGCCTCACAGGGACACCGGGAAACACCATATATTTT
D: TRBD1; size: many; J: TRBJ1-2; V: TRBV12-3/TRBV12-4; CDR3: CASSYRGYVTDYGYTF; DNA: TGTGCCAGCAGCTACAGGGGGTACGTAACTGACTATGGCTACACCTTC
D: .; size: .; J: TRBJ1-5; V: TRBV6-5; CDR3: CAGSSSWAGQPQHF; DNA: TGTGCCGGCAGTTCCTCCTGGGCAGGCCAGCCCCAGCATTTT
D: .; size: many; J: TRBJ2-5; V: TRBV30; CDR3: CAWGGQAIETQYF; DNA: TGTGCCTGGGGGGGGCAGGCTATAGAGACCCAGTACTTC
D: TRBD2; size: .; J: TRBJ2-5; V: TRBV4-1; CDR3: CASSQDPTSGRYSTGPQETQYF; DNA: TGCGCCAGCAGCCAAGATCCCACTAGCGGGAGATACTCGACTGGGCCCCAAGAGACCCAGTACTTC
D: .; size: .; J: TRBJ1-1; V: TRBV2; CDR3: CASRKQGFDEAFF; DNA: TGTGCCAGCAGAAAACAGGGTTTCGATGAAGCTTTCTTT
D: TRBD2; size: many; J: TRBJ2-2; V: TRBV7-9; CDR3: CASSFPVSGSGATGELFF; DNA: TGTGCCAGCAGCTTTCCCGTAAGCGGGAGTGGGGCCACCGGGGAGCTGTTTTTT
D: .; size: many; J: TRBJ2-5; V: TRBV19; CDR3: CASTPDPLGYGTQYF; DNA: TGTGCCAGTACCCCGGATCCGCTGGGGTATGGGACCCAGTACTTC
D: .; size: many; J: TRBJ1-2; V: TRBV20-1; CDR3: CSARDHDTHGYTF; DNA: TGCAGTGCTAGAGATCATGATACACATGGCTACACCTTC
D: TRBD1; size: many; J: TRBJ2-2; V: TRBV6-6; CDR3: CASSTQGFPNTGELFF; DNA: TGTGCCAGCAGTACACAGGGGTTCCCGAACACCGGGGAGCTGTTTTTT
D: TRBD1; size: once; J: TRBJ1-4; V: TRBV5-6; CDR3: CASSLVAGGPPTNGKLFF; DNA: TGTGCCAGCAGCTTGGTTGCAGGGGGCCCTCCAACTAATGGAAAACTGTTTTTT
D: .; size: many; J: TRBJ2-2; V: TRBV5-1; CDR3: CASSLGSTTGELFF; DNA: TGCGCCAGCAGCTTGGGGTCAACAACCGGGGAGCTGTTTTTT
D: .; size: .; J: TRBJ1-1; V: TRBV5-1; CDR3: CASSQGRDTEAFF; DNA: TGCGCCAGCAGTCAAGGACGGGACACTGAAGCTTTCTTT
D: .; size: many; J: TRBJ2-7; V: TRBV2; CDR3: CASIRGPYEQYF; DNA: TGTGCCAGCATCCGAGGACCCTACGAGCAGTACTTC
D: TRBD1; size: many; J: TRBJ2-3; V: TRBV12-3/TRBV12-4; CDR3: CASTRGTSSTDTQYF; DNA: TGTGCCAGCACCAGGGGGACCAGTAGCACAGATACGCAGTATTTT
D: .; size: .; J: TRBJ2-1; V: TRBV28; CDR3: CASNPGHNEQFF; DNA: TGTGCCAGCAACCCCGGGCACAATGAGCAGTTCTTC
D: TRBD1; size: many; J: TRBJ2-7; V: TRBV9; CDR3: CASSVGDRGFYEQYF; DNA: TGTGCCAGCAGCGTAGGGGACAGGGGTTTCTACGAGCAGTACTTC
D: TRBD2; size: many; J: TRBJ2-1; V: TRBV19; CDR3: CASSMLYRTSGRTYNEQFF; DNA: TGTGCCAGTAGTATGTTGTATCGGACTAGCGGGAGGACCTACAATGAGCAGTTCTTC
D: .; size: .; J: TRBJ1-5; V: TRBV6-5; CDR3: CASNKGGQPQHF; DNA: TGTGCCAGCAACAAGGGGGGACAGCCCCAGCATTTT
D: TRBD1; size: many; J: TRBJ2-5; V: TRBV3-1; CDR3: CASSPGQDQETQYF; DNA: TGTGCCAGCAGCCCGGGACAGGATCAAGAGACCCAGTACTTC
D: TRBD2; size: many; J: TRBJ2-1; V: TRBV29-1; CDR3: CSARTSGASSYNEQFF; DNA: TGCAGCGCCCGGACTAGCGGAGCCAGCTCCTACAATGAGCAGTTCTTC
D: .; size: many; J: TRBJ1-6; V: TRBV6-1; CDR3: CASTPRRERNNSPLHF; DNA: TGTGCCAGCACCCCTAGGAGGGAAAGGAATAATTCACCCCTCCACTTT
D: TRBD2; size: many; J: TRBJ2-1; V: TRBV6-4; CDR3: CASSGVAGRSGQFF; DNA: TGTGCCAGCAGTGGGGTAGCGGGCCGCTCAGGGCAGTTCTTC
D: .; size: many; J: TRBJ2-3; V: TRBV7-2; CDR3: CASSYPGTSSTDTQYF; DNA: TGTGCCAGCAGTTATCCGGGAACGTCTAGCACAGATACGCAGTATTTT
D: .; size: many; J: TRBJ2-7; V: TRBV3-1; CDR3: CASSQVWDEQYF; DNA: TGTGCCAGCAGCCAAGTCTGGGACGAGCAGTACTTC
D: .; size: many; J: TRBJ2-1; V: TRBV12-3/TRBV12-4; CDR3: CASSLARTGDEQFF; DNA: TGTGCCAGCAGTTTAGCCAGGACTGGGGATGAGCAGTTCTTC
D: TRBD2; size: many; J: TRBJ2-7; V: TRBV20-1; CDR3: CSASRLAGVREQYF; DNA: TGCAGTGCTAGTCGACTAGCGGGCGTTCGGGAGCAGTACTTC
D: TRBD2; size: many; J: TRBJ2-3; V: TRBV2; CDR3: CASSALTSSPDTQYF; DNA: TGTGCCAGCAGCGCTCTGACTAGCTCCCCAGATACGCAGTATTTT
D: .; size: many; J: TRBJ1-6; V: TRBV30; CDR3: CAWSAMGRDNSPLHF; DNA: TGTGCCTGGAGTGCGATGGGGAGGGATAATTCACCCCTCCACTTT
D: .; size: many; J: TRBJ2-7; V: TRBV6-4; CDR3: CASSDSRRARACYEQYF; DNA: TGTGCCAGCAGTGATTCCCGTCGCGCGAGGGCCTGTTACGAGCAGTACTTC
D: TRBD1; size: many; J: TRBJ1-5; V: TRBV19; CDR3: CASTGGSNQPQHF; DNA: TGTGCCAGTACAGGGGGTAGCAATCAGCCCCAGCATTTT
D: .; size: many; J: TRBJ2-7; V: TRBV6-5; CDR3: CASSYSRGYEQYF; DNA: TGTGCCAGCAGTTACTCTCGAGGTTACGAGCAGTACTTC
D: .; size: many; J: TRBJ2-3; V: TRBV6-1; CDR3: CASSEERTSTDTQYF; DNA: TGTGCCAGCAGTGAAGAGCGGACTAGCACAGATACGCAGTATTTT
D: TRBD2; size: many; J: TRBJ2-2; V: TRBV10-3; CDR3: CAISDNGRAEGTGELFF; DNA: TGTGCCATCAGTGATAACGGGAGGGCCGAAGGCACCGGGGAGCTGTTTTTT
D: .; size: .; J: TRBJ2-7; V: TRBV7-9; CDR3: CASSLAVSNSYSEQYF; DNA: TGTGCCAGCAGCTTAGCGGTGTCAAACTCCTACAGTGAGCAGTACTTC
D: TRBD1; size: .; J: TRBJ2-7; V: TRBV18; CDR3: CASSPGQASFYEQYF; DNA: TGTGCCAGCTCACCCGGACAGGCGAGTTTCTACGAGCAGTACTTC
D: .; size: many; J: TRBJ1-6; V: TRBV9; CDR3: CASSVWGAENSPLHF; DNA: TGTGCCAGCAGCGTATGGGGGGCCGAGAATTCACCCCTCCACTTT
D: .; size: many; J: TRBJ1-5; V: TRBV20-1; CDR3: CSARDGSNQPQHF; DNA: TGCAGTGCTCGAGACGGTAGCAATCAGCCCCAGCATTTT
D: .; size: many; J: TRBJ2-7; V: TRBV6-1; CDR3: CASSVELYEQYF; DNA: TGTGCCAGCAGCGTGGAGCTCTACGAGCAGTACTTC
D: .; size: many; J: TRBJ2-7; V: TRBV11-2; CDR3: CASSVSWGLSTAYEQYF; DNA: TGTGCCAGCAGCGTTAGTTGGGGGCTCAGCACAGCCTACGAGCAGTACTTC
D: TRBD1; size: many; J: TRBJ1-4; V: TRBV6-5; CDR3: CASSGGTGQKLFF; DNA: TGTGCCAGCAGTGGGGGGACAGGGCAAAAACTGTTTTTT
D: TRBD1; size: .; J: TRBJ2-7; V: TRBV20-1; CDR3: CGAGEGRTGGTEQYF; DNA: TGCGGTGCCGGGGAAGGTCGGACAGGGGGTACGGAGCAGTACTTC
D: TRBD2; size: many; J: TRBJ2-1; V: TRBV7-6; CDR3: CASSLGRVNLPGLAGGNEQFF; DNA: TGTGCCAGCAGCTTAGGTAGAGTCAACCTACCGGGACTAGCGGGAGGCAATGAGCAGTTCTTC
D: .; size: many; J: TRBJ1-2; V: TRBV5-1; CDR3: CASSQGSSSTAYTF; DNA: TGCGCCAGCAGCCAAGGGTCGTCCTCGACGGCCTACACCTTC
D: .; size: many; J: TRBJ2-3; V: TRBV18; CDR3: CASSPPFSSADTQYF; DNA: TGTGCCAGCTCACCCCCGTTTAGTAGTGCAGATACGCAGTATTTT
D: TRBD2; size: many; J: TRBJ2-3; V: TRBV9; CDR3: CASSPREGRSSDTQYF; DNA: TGTGCCAGCAGCCCCCGGGAGGGAAGGTCTTCAGATACGCAGTATTTT
D: .; size: many; J: TRBJ1-2; V: TRBV29-1; CDR3: CSVYLKGGLNYGYTF; DNA: TGCAGCGTATACCTGAAAGGGGGTCTTAACTATGGCTACACCTTC